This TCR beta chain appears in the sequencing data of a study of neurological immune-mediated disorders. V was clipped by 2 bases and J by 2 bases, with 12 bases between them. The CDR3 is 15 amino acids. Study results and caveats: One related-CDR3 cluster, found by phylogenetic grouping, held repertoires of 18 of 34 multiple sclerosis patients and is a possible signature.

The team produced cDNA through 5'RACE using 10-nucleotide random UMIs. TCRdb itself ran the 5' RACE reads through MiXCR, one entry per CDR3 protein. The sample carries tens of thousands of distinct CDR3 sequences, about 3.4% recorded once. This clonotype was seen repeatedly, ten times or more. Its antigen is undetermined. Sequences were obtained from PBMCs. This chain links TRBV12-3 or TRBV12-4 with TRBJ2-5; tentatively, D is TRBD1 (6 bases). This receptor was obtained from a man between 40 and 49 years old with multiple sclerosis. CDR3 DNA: TGTGCCAGCAGTTTAAGGGGGTCAGGGCAAGAGACCCAGTACTTC. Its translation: CASSLRGSGQETQYF.